A selection of T cell receptor beta chains follows, all from one sample in a study of early T cells in non-severe SARS-CoV-2 infection. TCRdb reanalysed the 5' RACE reads using MiXCR and keeps one entry per CDR3 protein. Of just under 60,000 distinct CDR3 sequences in the sample, more than 8.5% are singletons; the top ten hold approximately 16%. Sequenced: whole blood. Receptor source: an adult who was a healthcare worker with PCR-confirmed SARS-CoV-2 infection or an uninfected control (not recorded which). The CDR3 runs from the conserved cysteine through the conserved F or W. The D gene is left open where the match is weak. Size is omitted from some rows. Given values are once, few, many or a class for expanded clones.

clone size	V gene	J gene	D gene	CDR3 DNA	CDR3 protein
many	TRBV11-2	TRBJ1-2	-	TGTGCCAGCAGCTTAGTTTCGGGGCCCTATGGCTACACCTTC	CASSLVSGPYGYTF
many	TRBV29-1	TRBJ1-1	TRBD1	TGCAGCGGGAGACAGGGAAACACTGAAGCTTTCTTT	CSGRQGNTEAFF
few	TRBV5-6	TRBJ1-5	-	TGTGCCAGCAGTCCTGGGGCGGGGCAGCCCCAGCATTTT	CASSPGAGQPQHF
many	TRBV7-2	TRBJ1-1	-	TGTGCCAGCAGCTTAGCCACAAAACTGAACACTGAAGTTTTCTTT	CASSLATKLNTEVFF
many	TRBV4-3	TRBJ2-1	-	TGCGCCAGCAGCCTTGTCCCCCCGTACAGCAATGAGCAGTTCTTC	CASSLVPPYSNEQFF
many	TRBV3-1	TRBJ2-7	TRBD2	TGTGCCAGCAGGCCTGACGGGACTAGCGCCGAGCAGTACTTC	CASRPDGTSAEQYF
-	TRBV16	TRBJ1-3	-	TGTGCCAGCAGTCTGCTTGGAAACACCATATATTTT	CASSLLGNTIYF
many	TRBV18	TRBJ1-4	-	TGTGCCAGCTCACCCCTTCAGGGGTCTAATGAAAAACTGTTTTTT	CASSPLQGSNEKLFF
-	TRBV5-1	TRBJ2-5	TRBD1	TGCGCCAGCAGCTTCGGACAGGATATCCAGTACTTC	CASSFGQDIQYF
many	TRBV19	TRBJ1-6	-	TGTGCCAGTAGTATAGGTCCTAACGGATATAATTCACCCCTCCACTTT	CASSIGPNGYNSPLHF
many	TRBV10-3	TRBJ2-5	-	TGTGCCATCACCTCTGGGGGGGCAGAGACCCAGTACTTC	CAITSGGAETQYF
few	TRBV6-2/TRBV6-3	TRBJ2-1	-	TGTGCCAGCAGTTATTCGGTCTTCTTCGGCAATGAGCAGTTCTTC	CASSYSVFFGNEQFF
many	TRBV10-3	TRBJ1-2	TRBD1	TGTGCCATCAGTGAGCCGCAGGGGGCGGTCGACTATGGCTACACCTTC	CAISEPQGAVDYGYTF
many	TRBV7-2	TRBJ2-2	TRBD2	TGTGCCAGCAGCTCGGGACTAGCGGCCACCGGGGAGCTGTTTTTT	CASSSGLAATGELFF
-	TRBV20-1	TRBJ1-4	-	TGCAGTGCTAGAGACTTCGGCCAGACTGACAATGAAAAACTGTTTTTT	CSARDFGQTDNEKLFF
many	TRBV6-2/TRBV6-3	TRBJ1-5	-	TGTGCCAGCAGTTACGAGAGGGATCAGCCCCAGCATTTT	CASSYERDQPQHF
many	TRBV6-2/TRBV6-3	TRBJ1-1	-	TGTGCCAGCAGCAGCGACAGTTACACTGAAGCTTTCTTT	CASSSDSYTEAFF
many	TRBV7-6	TRBJ2-7	TRBD2	TGTGCCAGCAGCTTAGACTCTAGCGGGAAATACGAGCAGTACTTC	CASSLDSSGKYEQYF
many	TRBV20-1	TRBJ2-1	-	TGCAGTGCTAGCGTCGCGGCCGGTGGGACTGATGAGCAGTTCTTC	CSASVAAGGTDEQFF
-	TRBV9	TRBJ2-3	-	TGTGCCAGCAGCGTAGGGGGCGGTACGCAGTATTTT	CASSVGGGTQYF